Following are 12 T cell receptor beta chains from one sample sequenced in a study of T cell responses to AZD1222 COVID-19 vaccine. Sequencing was performed with immunoSEQ multiplex PCR; in TCRdb, only in-frame clones are kept and a portion is missing. Among some 130,000 clones, over 75% were seen once, and the ten largest hold about a fifth. This specimen consisted of peripheral blood, obtained on day 0 of AZD1222 vaccination. These receptors were collected from an adult in good health.

The chain combines TRBV9 with TRBJ2-1; D gene unclear. Germline CDR1 and CDR2: SGDLS and YYNGEE. The ends were cut back, 0 bases at V and 9 bases at J, with 10 bases in the middle. CDR3 length: 13 residues. This CDR3 reads CASSVVGEGEQFF. In nucleotides, the CDR3 is TGTGCCAGCAGCGTAGTTGGGGAAGGTGAGCAGTTCTTC.

V is TRBV5-4 and J is TRBJ2-1; unclear D gene. The germline CDR1 and CDR2 sequences are SGHNT and YYREEE (reference sequence). V lost 0 bases to trimming and J lost 6 bases, with 10 bases between them. CDR3 length: 14 amino acids. CDR3 DNA sequence: TGTGCCAGCAGCTTGGCAAGGAGAGGCAATGAGCAGTTCTTC. Protein: CASSLARRGNEQFF.

V usage is TRBV6-6 and J usage is TRBJ1-6; D uncertain. Germline CDR1 is MNHNY and CDR2 is SVGAGI (reference sequence). The V gene lost 5 bases and the J gene lost 4 bases, with 15 bases spanning the gap. This CDR3 has 16 residues. The CDR3 sequence: CASSAFDRPYNSPLHF. CDR3 DNA: TGTGCCAGCAGTGCCTTCGACCGCCCTTATAATTCACCCCTCCACTTT.

The chain employs TRBV5-4 and TRBJ1-4; D perhaps matches TRBD1 (6 bases). Germline V gene sequence: CDR1 SGHNT, CDR2 YYREEE (reference sequence). The V and J ends lost 1 base and 2 bases respectively, with 12 bases between them. The CDR3 length is 16 residues. CDR3: CASSLKAQGTNEKLFF. The CDR3 nucleotides are TGTGCCAGCAGCTTGAAGGCGCAGGGGACTAATGAAAAACTGTTTTTT.

The chain combines TRBV29-1 with TRBJ1-2, with 8 bases matching TRBD1. The germline gives CDR1 SQVTM, CDR2 ANQGSEA. The CDR3 totals 13 residues. V lost 6 bases, J lost 6 bases, and 9 bases stayed unmatched. The CDR3 protein is CSVETGGSNGYTF. The CDR3 nucleotides are TGCAGCGTAGAAACAGGGGGGTCTAATGGCTACACCTTC.

In its sample, this clone was seen a few times. The chain carries TRBV6-5 and TRBJ1-5; no clear D gene. Per germline, CDR1 MNHEY and CDR2 SVGAGI. Trimming pared 10 bases from V and 3 bases from J, leaving 19 bases between. There are 15 residues in the CDR3. The CDR3 DNA reads as TGTGCCACCACCTATGCGGAGGAGGTCAATCAGCCCCAGCATTTT. Translation gives CATTYAEEVNQPQHF.

The V and J genes are TRBV27 and TRBJ1-2; TRBD1 matches at 9 bases. Germline CDR1 is MNHEY and CDR2 is SMNVEV (reference sequence). Losses at the gene ends were 6 bases for V and 5 bases for J; bases not matched to a gene: 7. This CDR3 is built from 14 residues. CDR3: CASSTRDRAYGYTF. CDR3 DNA sequence: TGTGCCAGCAGCACCCGGGACAGGGCATATGGCTACACCTTC.

The CDR3 bases are TGTGCCAGCAGCCGAGGACTCATGAACACTGAAGCTTTCTTT. This sequence encodes CASSRGLMNTEAFF. The chain employs TRBV4-2 and TRBJ1-1; D ambiguous. The germline V gene encodes CDR1 LGHNA and CDR2 YNFKEQ. Deletions cut 4 bases from V and 0 bases from J, with 9 bases between. CDR3 size: 14 residues.

The chain joins TRBV27 to TRBJ1-1, with 10 bases aligning to TRBD1. J was trimmed by 4 bases and V by 7 bases; bases with no gene match: 12. This CDR3 is 16 amino acids long. Germline assignment: CDR1 MNHEY and CDR2 SMNVEV (reference sequence). CDR3 coding DNA: TGTGCCAGCACTAAAGACAGGGGGCGATGGGGCACTGAAGCTTTCTTT. Protein product: CASTKDRGRWGTEAFF.

This rearrangement joins TRBV10-3 to TRBJ1-4; TRBD1 agrees at 10 bases. The CDR3 totals 14 residues. The trim removed 6 bases at V and 8 bases at J, leaving 6 bases unmatched. Per the germline V gene, CDR1 is ENHRY and CDR2 is SYGVKD. The CDR3 sequence is CAIRGTGVGEKLFF. CDR3 sequence (DNA): TGTGCCATCAGGGGGACAGGGGTCGGAGAAAAACTGTTTTTT.

This chain uses TRBV2 with TRBJ2-6, with 7 bases aligning to TRBD1. V dropped 5 bases and J dropped 1; count of bases not matched to a gene: 2. Germline V gene data show CDR1 as SNHLY and CDR2 as FYNNEI. The CDR3 is 15 amino acids. The CDR3 here is CASSTQGSGANVLTF. The CDR3 nucleotides are TGTGCCAGCAGTACACAGGGGTCTGGGGCCAACGTCCTGACTTTC.

Only one count was recorded for this clone. V gene TRBV7-9 combines with J gene TRBJ1-6; TRBD1 matches 9 bases. V lost 7 bases and J lost 9; bases outside the gene matches: 7. Germline V gives CDR1 SEHNR, CDR2 FQNEAQ (reference sequence). This CDR3 comprises 14 residues. The CDR3 DNA is TGTGCCAGCAAGGGACAGGGTGAGGGTTCACCCCTCCACTTT. Its translation is CASKGQGEGSPLHF. Combining the CDR3 with reference TRBV7-9 and TRBJ1-6 gives the whole variable domain DTGVSQNPRHKITKRGQNVTFRCDPISEHNRLYWYRQTLGQGPEFLTYFQNEAQLEKSRLLSDRFSAERPKGSFSTLEIQRTEQGDSAMYLCASKGQGEGSPLHFGNGTRLTVT.